Below, 30 T cell receptor beta chains from the same sample are listed, as sequenced in a study of naive and memory T cell subsets. Two oligonucleotides, mixed equimolar, formed the beta constant-region primer covering TRBC1 and TRBC2. Ligated cDNA was amplified by four rounds of PCR with nested alpha and beta constant-region primers and SP2. TCRdb re-called the UMI-ligation and nested PCR reads through MiXCR, storing one row per CDR3 protein. The top ten hold more than 0.8% of the sample, which has around 130,000 distinct CDR3 sequences, 36% seen once. The specimen sequenced was central memory CD4+ T cells from blood. The receptor source for this set is a human donor in good health.

This clonotype was counted between two and nine times. In DNA form, the CDR3 reads TGTGCCAGCAGTTCACCGGGACAGGTTTATGGCTACACCTTC. As protein: CASSSPGQVYGYTF. The chain employs TRBV28 and TRBJ1-2; 8 bases line up with TRBD1. The V gene's germline CDR1 is MDHEN and CDR2 SYDVKM. V trimming: 4 bases; J trimming: 5 bases; junction bases outside the gene matches: 6. The CDR3 is made up of 14 amino acids.

The V gene is TRBV5-4, the J gene TRBJ2-1; no clear D gene. There are 15 residues in the CDR3. The V gene's germline CDR1 is SGHNT and CDR2 YYREEE (reference sequence). V shed 3 bases and J shed 6 bases, with 16 bases lying between them. Here the CDR3 DNA reads TGTGCCAGCAGCTCACCCACGGCAGCTCGCAATGAGCAGTTCTTC. Amino acid sequence: CASSSPTAARNEQFF. Together with reference TRBV5-4 and TRBJ2-1, the CDR3 gives the full variable domain: ETGVTQSPTHLIKTRGQQVTLRCSSQSGHNTVSWYQQALGQGPQFIFQYYREEENGRGNFPPRFSGLQFPNYSSELNVNALELDDSALYLCASSSPTAARNEQFFGPGTRLTVL.

CDR3 DNA: TGCAGTGCTAGGGGGTGGACAGGGGGTTTAGATGGCTACACCTTC. It translates to CSARGWTGGLDGYTF. The chain is built from TRBV20-1 and TRBJ1-2; 10 positions agree with TRBD1. The CDR3 is 15 residues long. Germline V gene data show CDR1 as DFQATT and CDR2 as SNEGSKA (reference sequence). Trimming cost V 3 bases and J 6 bases; bases outside gene matches: 10.

This clonotype occurred a few times. V is TRBV2 and J is TRBJ2-4; tentative D call: TRBD2 (5 bases). CDR3 length: 14 residues. The germline CDR1 and CDR2 sequences are SNHLY and FYNNEI. Trimming stripped 7 bases from V and 0 bases from J, with 10 bases between. The CDR3 coding sequence is TGTGCCAGCATAGCAGGACTAGCCAAAAACATTCAGTACTTC. Protein product: CASIAGLAKNIQYF.

This clonotype was seen repeatedly, ten times or more. The V and J genes are TRBV20-1 and TRBJ2-4, with 12 bases lining up with TRBD2. With V trimmed by 5 bases and J by 6 bases, 5 bases remained unmatched. Germline V gene lookup returns CDR1 DFQATT and CDR2 SNEGSKA (reference sequence). This CDR3 is built from 14 residues. In nucleotides, the CDR3 is TGCAGTGCTCGGACTAGCGGGAAGGGAAACATTCAGTACTTC. Translated, it gives CSARTSGKGNIQYF.

The chain has TRBV29-1 and TRBJ2-1, with D hard to call. Looked up from germline, CDR1 is SQVTM and CDR2 is ANQGSEA. CDR3 length: 14 residues. Trimming removed 1 base at V and 1 base at J, with 8 bases between. The CDR3: CSVEAVGSYNEQFF. DNA of the CDR3: TGCAGCGTTGAAGCGGTGGGGTCCTACAATGAGCAGTTCTTC.

The chain uses TRBV29-1 and TRBJ1-3, with 10 bases lining up with TRBD1. This CDR3 is built from 13 residues. In germline, CDR1 is SQVTM, CDR2 ANQGSEA. With 6 bases clipped from V and 10 bases from J, the junction kept 9 bases outside the gene matches. The DNA for the CDR3 is TGCAGCGTGACCGGGACAGGGGAGGGAACCATATATTTT. Amino acid sequence: CSVTGTGEGTIYF.

The genes are TRBV27 and TRBJ1-4; D is unresolved. V dropped 0 bases and J dropped 7 bases, with 9 bases sitting between them. This CDR3 is built from 14 residues. Germline V lookup: CDR1 MNHEY, CDR2 SMNVEV (reference sequence). CDR3 loop: CASSLSGMGEKLFF. The CDR3 region has the DNA TGTGCCAGCAGTTTATCTGGGATGGGTGAAAAACTGTTTTTT.

The chain employs TRBV29-1 and TRBJ2-7, with 7 bases aligning to TRBD2. V shed 4 bases, J shed 0 bases, and the junction held 3 bases outside the gene matches. Germline CDR1 reads SQVTM; CDR2 reads ANQGSEA. The CDR3 consists of 13 residues. CDR3 DNA: TGCAGCGTTGCCCGCGGGAGCTCCTACGAGCAGTACTTC. Translation: CSVARGSSYEQYF.

Only a few counts were recorded for this clonotype. This chain uses TRBV11-2 with TRBJ2-5, with D tentatively TRBD2 (5 bases). V lost 2 bases and J lost 2, with 9 bases in between. The CDR3 is made up of 14 amino acids. Per the germline V gene, CDR1 is SGHAT and CDR2 is FQNNGV. CDR3 nucleotide sequence: TGTGCCAGCAGCTTAAGTAGCGTGCAAGAGACCCAGTACTTC. This sequence encodes CASSLSSVQETQYF.

This clonotype appeared a few times. V is TRBV29-1 and J is TRBJ1-3, with a possible D match to TRBD1 (5 bases). V lost 6 bases to trimming and J lost 4 bases, with 37 bases between them. This CDR3 has 21 residues. The germline V gene has CDR1 SQVTM and CDR2 ANQGSEA. CDR3: CSVHTRAYKRGEISGGNTIYF. In nucleotides, the CDR3 is TGCAGCGTCCATACGCGGGCATACAAGAGAGGGGAGATATCGGGAGGAAACACCATATATTTT.

This clonotype showed up just once. A much bigger clone sits one base away, suggesting this may be a read error. The genes are TRBV28 and TRBJ1-2, with D perhaps matching TRBD1 (6 bases). Germline assignment: CDR1 MDHEN and CDR2 SYDVKM. The CDR3 spans 15 residues. Trimming left V 7 bases short and J 4 bases short, with 19 bases between. The DNA for the CDR3 is TGTGCCAGCAAGACAGGCGGAGGTGCTGGCTATGGCTACACCTTC. It encodes CASKTGGGAGYGYTF.

This clonotype appeared a few times. This chain connects TRBV3-1 to TRBJ2-7; D is undetermined. V lost 3 bases and J 1 base, leaving 4 bases between the germline ends. The CDR3 loop spans 12 amino acids. Germline V gives CDR1 LGHDT, CDR2 YNNKEL (reference sequence). CDR3 sequence (DNA): TGTGCCAGCAGCCAGGGTTCCTACGAGCAGTACTTC. It translates to CASSQGSYEQYF.

The table lists this clonotype with a few counts. The rearrangement links TRBV20-1 to TRBJ2-5; a weak D match, TRBD2 (5 bases). Germline values: CDR1 DFQATT, CDR2 SNEGSKA (reference sequence). This CDR3 region has 12 residues. Trimming shortened V by 6 bases and J by 3 bases, and 11 bases separated the two germline ends. CDR3 loop: CSALGVKETQYF. CDR3 DNA sequence: TGCAGTGCCCTCGGGGTGAAAGAGACCCAGTACTTC.

This clonotype showed up many times. The V call is TRBV2, the J call TRBJ2-1; 7 bases are shared with TRBD1. The V gene end was trimmed by 7 bases and the J gene end by 4 bases; junction bases not matched to a gene: 4. Germline V CDR1 and CDR2: SNHLY, FYNNEI. The CDR3 is made up of 13 amino acids. The CDR3 nucleotides read TGTGCCAGCACGGGGACAGAGTACAATGAGCAGTTCTTC. It translates to CASTGTEYNEQFF. Full variable domain (outside the CDR3, taken from reference TRBV2 and TRBJ2-1): EPEVTQTPSHQVTQMGQEVILRCVPISNHLYFYWYRQILGQKVEFLVSFYNNEISEKSEIFDDQFSVERPDGSNFTLKIRSTKLEDSAMYFCASTGTEYNEQFFGPGTRLTVL.

This clonotype was recorded a few times. The rearrangement uses TRBV4-2 and TRBJ1-1; D remains ambiguous. CDR3 length equals 16 residues. CDR1 is LGHNA, CDR2 YNFKEQ, per germline. Trimming shortened V by 1 base and J by 1 base, and 13 bases separated the two germline ends. The CDR3 spells CASSQVVLGSNTEAFF. DNA for the CDR3: TGTGCCAGCAGCCAAGTCGTCCTGGGTTCGAACACTGAAGCTTTCTTT.

This chain connects TRBV6-5 to TRBJ2-7, with D perhaps matching TRBD2 (5 bases). Trimming took 5 bases from V and 0 from J, leaving 8 bases between them. Germline lookup yields CDR1 MNHEY and CDR2 SVGAGI. The CDR3 is made up of 13 amino acids. For the CDR3, the DNA is TGTGCCAGCAGTGGACTGAGCTCCTACGAGCAGTACTTC. Translated, it gives CASSGLSSYEQYF.

The chain uses TRBV20-1 and TRBJ2-3, with no clear D. Germline V CDR1 and CDR2: DFQATT, SNEGSKA (reference sequence). Trimming shortened V by 5 bases and J by 2 bases, and 14 bases separated the two germline ends. CDR3 length: 14 residues. The CDR3 is CSAWGGSSTDTQYF. CDR3 bases: TGCAGTGCTTGGGGTGGAAGCTCCACAGATACGCAGTATTTT.

This clonotype was recorded a few times. The chain couples TRBV20-1 to TRBJ2-5; the match to TRBD2 covers 8 bases. The CDR3 contains 13 residues. The trim removed 7 bases at V and 1 base at J, leaving 5 bases unmatched. The germline V gene encodes CDR1 DFQATT and CDR2 SNEGSKA (reference sequence). The DNA for the CDR3 is TGCAGTGGCGGTAGCGGGACCCAAGAGACCCAGTACTTC. This codes for CSGGSGTQETQYF.

This clonotype was detected a few times. The chain joins TRBV6-1 to TRBJ2-4; D uncertain. There are 18 residues in the CDR3. The V end was cut by 1 base, the J end by 0 bases, with 16 bases between. In germline, CDR1 is MNHNS, CDR2 SASEGT. Written as DNA, the CDR3 is TGTGCCAGCAGTGAAGGTTTTGGCAGGACCGTAGCCAAAAACATTCAGTACTTC. Translating gives CASSEGFGRTVAKNIQYF.

The genes are TRBV4-3 and TRBJ2-3; weak D call: TRBD1 (5 bases). This CDR3 has 15 amino acids. With 1 base removed from V and 0 bases from J, the gap between germline ends came to 8 bases. Germline lookup yields CDR1 LGHNA and CDR2 YSLEER. CDR3 sequence reads: CASSQGQLSTDTQYF. The CDR3 nucleotides are TGCGCCAGCAGCCAAGGACAGTTAAGCACAGATACGCAGTATTTT.

The chain couples TRBV7-2 to TRBJ2-7; no firm D call. Looked up from germline, CDR1 is SGHTA and CDR2 is FQGNSA. Trimming took off 3 bases at V and 7 bases at J, with 10 bases between the two ends. CDR3 size: 12 residues. In nucleotides, the CDR3 is TGTGCCAGCAGCTTGGTCCTTTTAGAGCAGTACTTC. This codes for CASSLVLLEQYF.

CDR3 in amino acids: CASRSRASTQYF. The CDR3 DNA is TGTGCCAGCAGGTCCCGGGCTAGTACGCAGTATTTT. This chain links TRBV27 with TRBJ2-3; no reliable D call. V gave up 6 bases and J gave up 8 bases, with 12 bases separating them. Germline-derived CDR1 and CDR2 are MNHEY and SMNVEV (reference sequence). This CDR3 is built from 12 residues.

This chain links TRBV6-5 with TRBJ2-1; 7 nucleotides agree with TRBD2. The CDR3 loop spans 15 amino acids. CDR1 is MNHEY, CDR2 SVGAGI, per germline. Trimming at V came to 4 bases and at J to 2 bases, leaving 5 bases not matched to a gene. Here the CDR3 reads CASSSPSGPYNEQFF. The CDR3 DNA reads as TGTGCCAGCAGTTCTCCTAGCGGACCCTACAATGAGCAGTTCTTC.

The chain joins TRBV20-1 to TRBJ2-6; the match to TRBD2 covers 7 bases. Germline lookup yields CDR1 DFQATT and CDR2 SNEGSKA (reference sequence). The CDR3 contains 16 residues. V shed 1 base, J shed 0 bases, and the junction held 3 bases outside the gene matches. The CDR3 loop is CSARGRESSGANVLTF. CDR3 sequence (DNA): TGCAGTGCTAGAGGGCGGGAGAGCTCTGGGGCCAACGTCCTGACTTTC.

This clonotype was picked up a small number of times. This chain connects TRBV7-8 to TRBJ2-1, with D perhaps TRBD1 or TRBD2 (5 bases each). Between the trimmed V and J ends, which lost 5 bases and 0 bases, there was a span of 14 bases. Germline V lookup: CDR1 SGHVS, CDR2 FQNEAQ. The CDR3 has 16 residues. CDR3 sequence: CASSLTGTISYNEQFF. The DNA for the CDR3 is TGTGCCAGCAGCCTCACCGGGACCATCTCCTACAATGAGCAGTTCTTC.

There are a few counts of this clonotype. The genes are TRBV20-1 and TRBJ2-5; perhaps TRBD2 as D (7 bases). The CDR3 spans 15 residues. Trimming pared 1 base from V and 2 bases from J, leaving 14 bases between. CDR1 DFQATT and CDR2 SNEGSKA come from the germline V gene (reference sequence). CDR3 DNA: TGCAGTGCTAGAGTCTTCGGGGGGCGGCAAGAGACCCAGTACTTC. Protein: CSARVFGGRQETQYF.

The chain couples TRBV11-2 to TRBJ2-2, with D tentatively TRBD2 (6 bases). Trimming left V 2 bases short and J 3 bases short, with 10 bases between. CDR3 length: 15 residues. Per germline, CDR1 SGHAT and CDR2 FQNNGV. The CDR3 DNA is TGTGCCAGCAGCTTATCCGGGGGAGACACCGGGGAGCTGTTTTTT. The encoded protein is CASSLSGGDTGELFF.

This clonotype was seen repeatedly, ten times or more. This chain links TRBV10-3 with TRBJ2-3; 7 bases match TRBD2. With 7 bases clipped from V and 0 bases from J, the junction kept 7 bases outside the gene matches. The CDR3 consists of 15 residues. The germline gives CDR1 ENHRY, CDR2 SYGVKD. The chain's CDR3 is CAIKRGEGSTDTQYF. The CDR3 coding sequence is TGTGCCATCAAACGGGGGGAAGGAAGCACAGATACGCAGTATTTT.

This clonotype was seen a few times. This chain uses TRBV28 with TRBJ1-1; possibly TRBD1 for D (5 bases). The CDR3 extends over 12 amino acids. The V and J ends lost 2 bases and 7 bases respectively, with 8 bases between them. Germline V gene sequence: CDR1 MDHEN, CDR2 SYDVKM. For the CDR3, the DNA is TGTGCCAGCAGTTTAAGACAGTATGAAGCTTTCTTT. It is translated as CASSLRQYEAFF.